This T cell receptor beta chain was found in a study of T cell responses to AZD1222 COVID-19 vaccine. Study results and caveats: Donors were chiefly white British, with a greater number of females, and clonal diversity was perhaps underestimated. Increases in Spike-specific TCR breadth and depth were seen after two AZD1222 doses. Spike as a whole was targeted by vaccine-associated CD4 TCRs, dominant at 160-218 and 743-854.

With respect to this clone: Its antigen is still unknown.

Second-dose intervals near 4 or 12 weeks were combined. The CDR3 is made up of 15 amino acids. Losses at the gene ends were 3 bases for V and 7 bases for J; bases not matched to a gene: 6. From germline, CDR1 is LGHDT and CDR2 YNNKEL (reference sequence). Method: immunoSEQ multiplex PCR; TCRdb's copy keeps in-frame clones and lacks some. The table shows some 100,000 clones, with 80% to 95% occurring only once. The clonotype comes from an adult who received the AZD1222 COVID-19 vaccine. Here the sequenced sample was peripheral blood, taken 28 days after the second AZD1222 dose. V and J are TRBV3-1 (or the pseudogene TRBV3-2) and TRBJ1-6; the match to TRBD1 covers 7 bases. CDR3 coding DNA: TGTGCCAGCAGCCAGGCCGGGACAGAAAATTCACCCCTCCACTTT. Its protein product is CASSQAGTENSPLHF.